This TCR beta chain was profiled in a study of cytomegalovirus exposure and HLA in healthy donors. Across the study: Earlier work reported about 110 million unique TCR beta sequences from about 180 million T cells. Findings and caveats of the study: Solely CMV serostatus was available to characterize immune exposure. One later analysis reportedly identified an Asian-associated ancestry cluster that showed fewer N-insertions than the approximately 710-donor mean.

Vbeta (60) and Jbeta (13) primers were used in the PCR. Repertoires were generated with immunoSEQ multiplex PCR, while TCRdb's copy carries only in-frame clones and drops some. The sample holds about 200,000 clones; roughly 80% are singletons and the top ten take approximately 0.4%. Turning to this clone: The antigen remains unidentified.

Donors likely had unrecorded immune exposures despite being nominally healthy when sampled. The sequence was collected from a male donor in good health and CMV-seropositive. Sequencing input: PBMCs.

CDR3 amino acids: CASSIGAGGTTEAFF. CDR3 nucleotides: TGTGCCAGTAGTATAGGTGCGGGGGGTACCACTGAAGCTTTCTTT. The chain has TRBV19 and TRBJ1-1, with D perhaps matching TRBD1 (5 bases). The CDR3 is 15 amino acids. V was shortened by 1 base and J by 4 bases, with 13 bases between the two germline ends. CDR1 is LNHDA, CDR2 SQIVND, per germline (reference sequence).